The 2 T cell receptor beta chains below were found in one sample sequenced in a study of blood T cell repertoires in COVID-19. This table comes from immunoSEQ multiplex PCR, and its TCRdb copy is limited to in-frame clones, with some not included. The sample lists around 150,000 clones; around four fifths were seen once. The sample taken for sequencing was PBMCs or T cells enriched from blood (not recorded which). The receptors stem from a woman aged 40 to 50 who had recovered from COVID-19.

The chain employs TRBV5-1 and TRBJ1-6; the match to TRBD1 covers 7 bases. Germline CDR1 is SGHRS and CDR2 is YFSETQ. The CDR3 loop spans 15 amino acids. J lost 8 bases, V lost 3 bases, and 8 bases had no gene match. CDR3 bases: TGCGCCAGCAGCTCCGGACAGGCCTGGGATTCACCCCTCCACTTT. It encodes CASSSGQAWDSPLHF.

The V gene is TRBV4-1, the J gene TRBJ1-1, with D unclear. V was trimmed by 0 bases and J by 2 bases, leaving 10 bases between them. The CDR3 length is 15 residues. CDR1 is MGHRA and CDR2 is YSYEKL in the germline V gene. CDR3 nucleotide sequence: TGCGCCAGCAGCCAAGACAGCGGGTCCAACACTGAAGCTTTCTTT. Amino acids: CASSQDSGSNTEAFF.